The 13 T cell receptor beta chains given below trace back to one sample, sequenced in a study of blood T cell repertoires in COVID-19. The method was immunoSEQ multiplex PCR; TCRdb's version includes in-frame clones alone and lacks a portion of them. The table shows 25,000 to 30,000 clones, with roughly nine tenths occurring only once. Sample: peripheral blood. The receptors were sampled from a human donor in a cohort sampled during active COVID-19.

The rearrangement uses TRBV3-1 (or the pseudogene TRBV3-2) and TRBJ2-2; maybe TRBD1 (5 bases). The CDR3 is 15 amino acids. Germline values: CDR1 LGHDT, CDR2 YNNKEL (reference sequence). The V and J ends lost 1 base and 1 base respectively, with 7 bases between them. In DNA, the CDR3 is TGTGCCAGCAGCCAAGGTCAGGGGAACACCGGGGAGCTGTTTTTT. It is translated as CASSQGQGNTGELFF.

The chain combines TRBV7-9 with TRBJ1-6; 8 bases are shared with TRBD1. CDR1 and CDR2 (germline): SEHNR, FQNEAQ (reference sequence). J was trimmed by 11 bases and V by 5 bases; bases with no gene match: 8. This CDR3 is built from 14 residues. The CDR3 DNA sequence: TGTGCCAGCAGCCCCGGACAGGGTCAACCACCCCTCCACTTT. Protein product: CASSPGQGQPPLHF.

By sample share, this clone is medium-sized (0.01 to 0.1%). This rearrangement joins TRBV12-3 or TRBV12-4 to TRBJ1-2; 8 bases fit TRBD1. There are 11 residues in the CDR3. J gave up 6 bases and V 6 bases, and 0 bases lay outside the gene matches. CDR3 nucleotides: TGTGCCAGCAGACAGGGGGATGGCTACACCTTC. Amino acids: CASRQGDGYTF.

This chain uses TRBV7-2 with TRBJ1-1; D is perhaps TRBD1 (5 bases). The V gene lost 5 bases and the J gene lost 4 bases, with 20 bases spanning the gap. Germline values: CDR1 SGHTA, CDR2 FQGNSA. The CDR3 has 16 amino acids. The CDR3 coding sequence is TGTGCCAGCAGCCCGTACGTGGGTGGGGCTGGCACTGAAGCTTTCTTT. This gives the protein CASSPYVGGAGTEAFF.

The J gene is TRBJ1-2, the V gene TRBV9, with D possibly being TRBD1 (5 bases). With 4 bases removed from V and 4 bases from J, the gap between germline ends came to 20 bases. Germline CDR1 is SGDLS and CDR2 is YYNGEE. CDR3 length: 16 residues. The CDR3 coding sequence is TGTGCCAGCAGCCCCACCATCAGGGAAGGGCTCTATGGCTACACCTTC. Its protein is CASSPTIREGLYGYTF.

This rearrangement joins TRBV5-1 to TRBJ1-4; TRBD1 agrees at 10 bases. The trim removed 4 bases at V and 7 bases at J, leaving 7 bases unmatched. The CDR3 totals 15 residues. Germline CDR1 SGHRS, CDR2 YFSETQ. CDR3 sequence reads: CASSPGTGEGEKLFF. The DNA for the CDR3 is TGCGCCAGCAGCCCCGGGACAGGGGAGGGTGAAAAACTGTTTTTT.

The CDR3 loop is CASGTSGDGELFF. As DNA, the CDR3 is TGTGCCAGCGGAACGAGCGGGGACGGGGAGCTGTTTTTT. The rearrangement links TRBV27 to TRBJ2-2; 7 bases agree with TRBD2. This CDR3 has 13 residues. V lost 8 bases to trimming and J lost 7 bases; unmatched junction nucleotides: 7. The germline CDR1 and CDR2 sequences are MNHEY and SMNVEV (reference sequence).

The rearrangement uses TRBV4-2 and TRBJ1-3; 10 nucleotides agree with TRBD1. V lost 3 bases to trimming and J lost 3 bases; unmatched junction nucleotides: 5. The CDR3 totals 16 residues. The V gene's germline CDR1 is LGHNA and CDR2 YNFKEQ. The CDR3 coding sequence is TGTGCCAGCAGCCAGTTCGACAGGGGGCTTGGAAACACCATATATTTT. This encodes CASSQFDRGLGNTIYF.

The chain uses TRBV27 and TRBJ1-2; perhaps TRBD1 as D (5 bases). Looked up from germline, CDR1 is MNHEY and CDR2 is SMNVEV (reference sequence). Trimming cost V 0 bases and J 4 bases, with 15 bases left between them. The CDR3 covers 16 residues. CDR3 protein: CASSLSQTSGSYGYTF. As DNA, the CDR3 is TGTGCCAGCAGTTTATCCCAAACCTCAGGGTCCTATGGCTACACCTTC.

Points on this clone: Other DNA variants within this sample encode the same CDR3. The chain employs TRBV7-8 and TRBJ2-7, with 8 bases that match TRBD2. Trimming cost V 3 bases and J 2 bases; bases outside gene matches: 6. Per the germline V gene, CDR1 is SGHVS and CDR2 is FQNEAQ. The CDR3 consists of 15 residues. The CDR3 coding sequence is TGTGCCAGCAGCTTGGTTTTAGCGGGGACCTACGAGCAGTACTTC. Translation gives CASSLVLAGTYEQYF.

This clone was counted a single time. The rearrangement uses TRBV3-1 (or the pseudogene TRBV3-2) and TRBJ2-5; maybe TRBD2 (6 bases). Germline V gene lookup returns CDR1 LGHDT and CDR2 YNNKEL (reference sequence). With 4 bases removed from V and 3 bases from J, the gap between germline ends came to 9 bases. CDR3 length equals 13 residues. The CDR3 DNA is TGTGCCAGCAGCCGCGGGGAGAAAGAGACCCAGTACTTC. Translated: CASSRGEKETQYF.

This sequence joins TRBV5-4 and TRBJ2-7; TRBD2 might be the D (5 bases). Trimming shortened V by 2 bases and J by 6 bases, and 15 bases separated the two germline ends. Per the germline V gene, CDR1 is SGHNT and CDR2 is YYREEE (reference sequence). The CDR3 totals 14 residues. CDR3 nucleotides: TGTGCCAGCAGCTTCGGGGATGAGGCTCTCGAGCAGTACTTC. Amino acid sequence: CASSFGDEALEQYF.

The chain joins TRBV19 to TRBJ1-4; 8 nucleotides match TRBD1. In germline, CDR1 is LNHDA, CDR2 SQIVND (reference sequence). The V segment lost 7 bases and the J segment 7 bases; nucleotides outside the gene matches: 5. There are 13 residues in the CDR3. The chain's CDR3 is CASTQGVGEKLFF. The DNA for the CDR3 is TGTGCCAGTACACAGGGGGTGGGTGAAAAACTGTTTTTT.